This entry describes one TCR beta chain. Its antigen is undetermined. Time point in this sample: blood 4 weeks post-SBRT, at nephrectomy. Specified treatment: 15 Gy SBRT to primary tumor, nephrectomy 4 weeks later. The patient's renal cell carcinoma had clear cell pathology. There are 18 residues in the CDR3. Germline assignment: CDR1 MGHRA and CDR2 YSYEKL. Trimming shortened V by 8 bases and J by 2 bases, and 25 bases separated the two germline ends. These data come from a study of radiation and T cells in renal cell carcinoma. The repertoire was sequenced with immunoSEQ multiplex PCR; TCRdb's copy has only in-frame clones and lacks some. The sample shows over 85,000 clones, around 85% of them seen only once. Study-wide results and limits: In blood, top tumor clones expanded by 2 weeks, shrinking by 4.

This sequence was found in a man aged 50-60 years with renal cell carcinoma. This specimen was blood, taken from a patient whose treatment included radiotherapy and nephrectomy. The chain has TRBV4-1 and TRBJ2-1, with D tentatively TRBD2 (6 bases). CDR3 sequence reads: CASLQSPGGDPPYNEQFF. The DNA for the CDR3 is TGCGCCAGCCTCCAAAGCCCCGGGGGAGACCCCCCCTACAATGAGCAGTTCTTC.